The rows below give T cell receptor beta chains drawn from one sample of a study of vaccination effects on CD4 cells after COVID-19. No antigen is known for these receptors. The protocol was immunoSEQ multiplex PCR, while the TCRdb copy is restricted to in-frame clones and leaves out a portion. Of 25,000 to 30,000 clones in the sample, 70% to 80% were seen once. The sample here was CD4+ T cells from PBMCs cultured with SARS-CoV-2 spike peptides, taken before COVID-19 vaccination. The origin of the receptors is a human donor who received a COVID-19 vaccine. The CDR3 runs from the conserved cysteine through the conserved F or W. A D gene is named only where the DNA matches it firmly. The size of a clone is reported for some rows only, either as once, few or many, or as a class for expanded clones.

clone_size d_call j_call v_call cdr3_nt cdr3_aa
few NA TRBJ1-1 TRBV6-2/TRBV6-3 TGTGCCAGCAGTTACGGGTCAGGGCGCACTGAAGCTTTCTTT CASSYGSGRTEAFF
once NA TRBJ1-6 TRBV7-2 TGTGCCAGCAGCCGGGACTGGAATTCACCCCTCCACTTT CASSRDWNSPLHF
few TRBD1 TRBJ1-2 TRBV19 TGTGCCAGTAGTGTAACCGGGACAGCCATCAACGGCTACACCTTC CASSVTGTAINGYTF
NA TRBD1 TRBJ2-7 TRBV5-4 TGTGCCAGCAGTAATCCGGGACAGGGAGGCCACGAGCAGTACTTC CASSNPGQGGHEQYF
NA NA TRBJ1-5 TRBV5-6 TGTGCCAGCAGCCCCAAACAGGCGCCCAATCAGCCCCAGCATTTT CASSPKQAPNQPQHF
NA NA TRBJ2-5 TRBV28 TGTGCCAGCAGTTCCCCAGGGGGAGGCCTACAAGAGACCCAGTACTTC CASSSPGGGLQETQYF
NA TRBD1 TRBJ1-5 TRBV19 TGTGCCAGTAGGGCACTCTGGACAGGGAAGGATTATAATCAGCCCCAGCATTTT CASRALWTGKDYNQPQHF
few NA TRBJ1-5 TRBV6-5 TGTGCCAGCAGTCCCCCGCAGGCCTCCAATCAGCCCCAGCATTTT CASSPPQASNQPQHF
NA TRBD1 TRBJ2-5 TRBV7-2 TGTGCCAGCAGCTTAAGCCCGCGACAGGGGAGTGGGCAAGAGACCCAGTACTTC CASSLSPRQGSGQETQYF
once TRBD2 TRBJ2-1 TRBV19 TGTGCCAGTAGTTTGAGCGGGGTGGGAGAGCAGTTCTTC CASSLSGVGEQFF
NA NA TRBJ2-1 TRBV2 TGTGCCAGCAGGACCGACTCCAATGAGCAGTTCTTC CASRTDSNEQFF
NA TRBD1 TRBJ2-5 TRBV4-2 TGTGCCAGCAGCCAAGGGGGGGGACAGGGGATGCGGGCCCAGTACTTC CASSQGGGQGMRAQYF
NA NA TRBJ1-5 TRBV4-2 TGTGCCAGCAGCCAAGCCAGACTAGTGTGGCCCCAGCATTTT CASSQARLVWPQHF
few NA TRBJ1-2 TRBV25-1 TGTGCCAGCAGTGAATCATGGCTTTATAGTGGCTACACCTTC CASSESWLYSGYTF
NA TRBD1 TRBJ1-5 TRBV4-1 TGCGCCAGCAGCCCACAGGGGGGTCAGCCCCAGCATTTT CASSPQGGQPQHF
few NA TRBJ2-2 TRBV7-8 TGTGCCAGCAGCCCCCATCGGGAACGGAACACCGGGGAGCTGTTTTTT CASSPHRERNTGELFF
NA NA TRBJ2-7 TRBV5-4 TGTGCCAGCACGGGGGGCTTAAGGAACGAGCAGTACTTC CASTGGLRNEQYF
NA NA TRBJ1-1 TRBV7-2 TGTGCCAGCAGCCCCCATGAGGCAGGGATCAAAAACACTGAAGCTTTCTTT CASSPHEAGIKNTEAFF
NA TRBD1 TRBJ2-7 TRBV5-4 TGTGCCAGCAGCGGAAGGGTGACAGGGGAACACGAGCAGTACTTC CASSGRVTGEHEQYF
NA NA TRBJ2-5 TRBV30 TGTGCCTGTCGGAGTACAGGGAAAAAGACCCAGTACTTC CACRSTGKKTQYF
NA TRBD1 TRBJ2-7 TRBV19 TGTGCCACCCGGGGACAGACCTACGAGCAGTACTTC CATRGQTYEQYF
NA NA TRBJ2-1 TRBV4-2 TGTGCCAGCAGCCAAGGCACGGGCAACTACAATGAGCAGTTCTTC CASSQGTGNYNEQFF
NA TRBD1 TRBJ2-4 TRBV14 TGTGCCAGCAGCCAATCGACCGGGACAGGGTTCATTCAGTACTTC CASSQSTGTGFIQYF
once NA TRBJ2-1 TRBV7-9 TGTGCCAGCAACCTCTTAATACTTCCGGGTAATGAGCAGTTCTTC CASNLLILPGNEQFF
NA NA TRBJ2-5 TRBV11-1 TGTGCCAGCAGCCGACCGGCAGAAGCAGAGACCCAGTACTTC CASSRPAEAETQYF
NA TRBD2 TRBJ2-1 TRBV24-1 TGTGCCACCAGTGATCCTAGCGGGAATGCGAATGAGCAGTTCTTC CATSDPSGNANEQFF